This TCR beta chain is from a study of blood T cell repertoires in COVID-19. Using immunoSEQ multiplex PCR, the repertoire was profiled, and TCRdb retains in-frame clones only, with some absent. This table has a few hundred thousand clones, roughly 80% appearing once. The germline CDR1 and CDR2 sequences are SGHTA and FQGNSA. V shed 1 base and J 2 bases; nucleotides not matched to a gene: 5. The CDR3 sequence is 17 residues long. Specimen: PBMCs or T cells enriched from blood (not recorded which). The genes are TRBV7-2 and TRBJ2-1; 10 bases fit TRBD2. This sequence originates from a woman in her forties or fifties who had recovered from COVID-19. CDR3 region: CASSLGPSGGAYNEQFF. The DNA for the CDR3 is TGTGCCAGCAGCTTAGGGCCAAGCGGGGGGGCCTACAATGAGCAGTTCTTC.